The T cell receptor beta chain described here comes from a study of blood T cell repertoires in COVID-19. Trimming removed 0 bases from V and 4 bases from J; junction bases left unmatched: 5. Germline assignment: CDR1 LGHDT and CDR2 YNNKEL (reference sequence). This CDR3 is built from 15 residues. Study processing details: Estimated nucleated cell counts came from reference gene primer amplification. The protocol was immunoSEQ multiplex PCR, while the TCRdb copy is restricted to in-frame clones and leaves out a portion. For V, J and clone size, that table is used; D and trimming come from the DNA. The table includes around 300,000 clones, approximately 86% detected once.

The sequenced material came from peripheral blood. The clonotype was recovered from a woman aged 65 to 85 with COVID-19, enrolled during active disease. The J gene is TRBJ1-2, the V gene TRBV3-1 (or the pseudogene TRBV3-2); 7 nucleotides align to TRBD1. CDR3 DNA: TGTGCCAGCAGCCAAGAAGGGGGCGCCGGCTATGGCTACACCTTC. Amino acid sequence: CASSQEGGAGYGYTF.